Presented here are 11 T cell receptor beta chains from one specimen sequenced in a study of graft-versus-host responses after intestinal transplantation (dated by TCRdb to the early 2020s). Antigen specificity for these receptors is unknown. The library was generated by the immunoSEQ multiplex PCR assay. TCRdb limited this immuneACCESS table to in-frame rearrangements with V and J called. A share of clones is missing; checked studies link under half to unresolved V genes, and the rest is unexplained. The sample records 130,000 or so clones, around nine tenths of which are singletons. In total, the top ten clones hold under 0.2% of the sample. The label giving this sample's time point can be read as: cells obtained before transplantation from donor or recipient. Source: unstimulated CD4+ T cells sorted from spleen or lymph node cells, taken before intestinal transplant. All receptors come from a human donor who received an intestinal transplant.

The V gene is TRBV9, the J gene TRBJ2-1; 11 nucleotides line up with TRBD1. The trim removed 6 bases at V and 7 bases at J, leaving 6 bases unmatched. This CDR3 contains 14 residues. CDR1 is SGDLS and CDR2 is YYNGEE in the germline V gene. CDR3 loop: CASTWTGGENEQFF. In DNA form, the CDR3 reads TGTGCCAGCACCTGGACAGGGGGCGAAAATGAGCAGTTCTTC. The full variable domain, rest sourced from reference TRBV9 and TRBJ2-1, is DSGVTQTPKHLITATGQRVTLRCSPRSGDLSVYWYQQSLDQGLQFLIQYYNGEERAKGNILERFSAQQFPDLHSELNLSSLELGDSALYFCASTWTGGENEQFFGPGTRLTVL.

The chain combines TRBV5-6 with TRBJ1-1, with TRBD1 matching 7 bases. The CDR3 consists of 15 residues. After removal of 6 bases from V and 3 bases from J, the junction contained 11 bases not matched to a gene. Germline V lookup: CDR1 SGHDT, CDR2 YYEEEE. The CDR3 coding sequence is TGTGCCAGCATCTCAGGGGGGGCGCGGTACACTGAAGCTTTCTTT. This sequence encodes CASISGGARYTEAFF.

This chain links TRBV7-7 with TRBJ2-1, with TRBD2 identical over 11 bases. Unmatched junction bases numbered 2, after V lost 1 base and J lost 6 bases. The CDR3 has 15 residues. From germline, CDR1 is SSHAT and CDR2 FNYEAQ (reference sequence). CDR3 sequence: CASSLVAGGVNEQFF. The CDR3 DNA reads TGTGCCAGCAGCTTAGTAGCGGGGGGGGTCAATGAGCAGTTCTTC.

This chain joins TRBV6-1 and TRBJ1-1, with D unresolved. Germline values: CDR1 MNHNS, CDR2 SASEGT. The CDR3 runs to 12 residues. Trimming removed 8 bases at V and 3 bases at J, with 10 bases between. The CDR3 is CASEPLYTEAFF. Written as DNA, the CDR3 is TGTGCCAGCGAGCCCCTGTACACTGAAGCTTTCTTT.

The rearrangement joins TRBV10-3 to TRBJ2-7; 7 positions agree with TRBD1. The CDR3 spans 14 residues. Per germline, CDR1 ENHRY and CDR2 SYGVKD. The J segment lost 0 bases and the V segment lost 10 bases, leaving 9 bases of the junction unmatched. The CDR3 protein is CATAGTANSYEQYF. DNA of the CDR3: TGTGCCACCGCCGGGACAGCCAACTCCTACGAGCAGTACTTC.

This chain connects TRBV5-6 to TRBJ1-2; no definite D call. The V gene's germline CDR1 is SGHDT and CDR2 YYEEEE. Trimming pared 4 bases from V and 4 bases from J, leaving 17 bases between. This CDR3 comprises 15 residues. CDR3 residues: CASSPTSTDLYGYTF. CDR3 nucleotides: TGTGCCAGCAGCCCTACCTCTACAGATCTCTATGGCTACACCTTC. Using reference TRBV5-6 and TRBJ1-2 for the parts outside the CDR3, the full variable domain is DAGVTQSPTHLIKTRGQQVTLRCSPKSGHDTVSWYQQALGQGPQFIFQYYEEEERQRGNFPDRFSGHQFPNYSSELNVNALLLGDSALYLCASSPTSTDLYGYTFGSGTRLTVV.

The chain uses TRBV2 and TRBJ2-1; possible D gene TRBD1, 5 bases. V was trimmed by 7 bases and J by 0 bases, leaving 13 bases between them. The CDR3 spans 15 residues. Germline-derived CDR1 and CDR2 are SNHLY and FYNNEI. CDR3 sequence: CASTPGKSSYNEQFF. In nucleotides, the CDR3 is TGTGCCAGCACCCCAGGGAAGAGCTCCTACAATGAGCAGTTCTTC.

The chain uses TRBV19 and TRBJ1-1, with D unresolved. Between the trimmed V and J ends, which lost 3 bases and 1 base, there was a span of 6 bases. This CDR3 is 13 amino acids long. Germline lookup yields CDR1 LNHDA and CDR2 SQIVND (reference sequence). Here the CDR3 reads CASSIQENTEAFF. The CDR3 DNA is TGTGCCAGTAGTATTCAGGAGAACACTGAAGCTTTCTTT.

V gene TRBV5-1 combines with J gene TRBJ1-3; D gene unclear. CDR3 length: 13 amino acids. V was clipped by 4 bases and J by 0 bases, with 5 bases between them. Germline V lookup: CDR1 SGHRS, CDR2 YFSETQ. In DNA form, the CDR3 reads TGCGCCAGCAGCCCCGCCTCTGGAAACACCATATATTTT. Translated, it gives CASSPASGNTIYF.

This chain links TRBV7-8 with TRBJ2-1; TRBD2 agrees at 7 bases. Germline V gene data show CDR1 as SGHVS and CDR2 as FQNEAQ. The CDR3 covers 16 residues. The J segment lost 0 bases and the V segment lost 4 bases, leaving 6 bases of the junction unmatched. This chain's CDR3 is CASSYPPGGSYNEQFF. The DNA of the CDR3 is TGTGCCAGCAGCTACCCCCCGGGGGGCTCCTACAATGAGCAGTTCTTC. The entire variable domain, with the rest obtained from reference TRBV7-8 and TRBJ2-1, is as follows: GAGVSQSPRYKVAKRGQDVALRCDPISGHVSLFWYQQALGQGPEFLTYFQNEAQLDKSGLPSDRFFAERPEGSVSTLKIQRTQQEDSAVYLCASSYPPGGSYNEQFFGPGTRLTVL.

The CDR3, as DNA: TGCGCCAGCAGTCGCAGGGTGGCCGGCACTGAAGCTTTCTTT. This gives the protein CASSRRVAGTEAFF. The V gene is TRBV23-1, the J gene TRBJ1-1; tentative D call: TRBD1 (5 bases). TRBV23-1 is identified as an open reading frame with a role that is uncertain. Trimming took off 4 bases at V and 4 bases at J, with 13 bases between the two ends. The CDR3 runs 14 residues.